A selection of T cell receptor beta chains follows, all from one sample in a study of T cell repertoires in cytomegalovirus infection. A single record per CDR3 protein comes from TCRdb applying MiXCR to the reads. The sample has 200,000 to 300,000 distinct CDR3 sequences; approximately 15% are singletons. The sequencing input was PBMCs. The receptors come from a human donor in good health (CMV status not recorded). Some clones in this sample may be carry-over from other donors' samples. Both conserved end residues are part of each CDR3. Each record gives: V gene, J gene, D gene, clone size, CDR3 protein, CDR3 DNA. The D gene is left open where the match is weak. The size of a clone is reported for some rows only, either as once, few or many, or as a class for expanded clones.

v_gene: TRBV7-2; j_gene: TRBJ2-7; d_gene: -; abundance: many; CDR3aa: CASSLGAGVYEQYF; CDR3nt: TGTGCCAGCAGCTTAGGGGCCGGGGTCTACGAGCAGTACTTC
v_gene: TRBV29-1; j_gene: TRBJ1-1; d_gene: TRBD1; abundance: -; CDR3aa: CSAAGGGTEAFF; CDR3nt: TGCAGCGCTGCAGGGGGAGGCACTGAAGCTTTCTTT
v_gene: TRBV14; j_gene: TRBJ1-1; d_gene: -; abundance: many; CDR3aa: CASSQVGTEAFF; CDR3nt: TGTGCCAGCAGCCAAGTGGGCACTGAAGCTTTCTTT
v_gene: TRBV7-9; j_gene: TRBJ1-4; d_gene: -; abundance: many; CDR3aa: CASSSKDLRAEKLFF; CDR3nt: TGTGCCAGCAGCTCAAAGGACCTACGGGCTGAAAAACTGTTTTTT
v_gene: TRBV27; j_gene: TRBJ2-3; d_gene: -; abundance: many; CDR3aa: CASSLSRGVSSDTQYF; CDR3nt: TGTGCCAGCAGTTTAAGTCGCGGCGTCAGCTCAGATACGCAGTATTTT
v_gene: TRBV7-2; j_gene: TRBJ1-1; d_gene: -; abundance: many; CDR3aa: CASSWEEGTEAFF; CDR3nt: TGTGCCAGCAGCTGGGAGGAGGGCACTGAAGCTTTCTTT
v_gene: TRBV19; j_gene: TRBJ2-5; d_gene: -; abundance: few; CDR3aa: CASTGGLWETQYF; CDR3nt: TGTGCCAGTACCGGGGGCTTATGGGAGACCCAGTACTTC
v_gene: TRBV7-2; j_gene: TRBJ2-6; d_gene: -; abundance: many; CDR3aa: CATASGAGANVLTF; CDR3nt: TGTGCCACCGCTTCGGGTGCTGGGGCCAACGTCCTGACTTTC
v_gene: TRBV7-3; j_gene: TRBJ1-2; d_gene: -; abundance: many; CDR3aa: CASSLGAGSGYTF; CDR3nt: TGTGCCAGCAGCTTAGGGGCAGGTAGCGGCTACACCTTC
v_gene: TRBV6-2/TRBV6-3; j_gene: TRBJ1-6; d_gene: -; abundance: -; CDR3aa: CASSQAEEGTSPLHF; CDR3nt: TGTGCCAGCAGCCAGGCCGAAGAAGGGACCTCACCCCTCCACTTT
v_gene: TRBV7-2; j_gene: TRBJ1-4; d_gene: TRBD1; abundance: many; CDR3aa: CASSPRTGVANEKLFF; CDR3nt: TGTGCCAGCAGCCCAAGGACAGGGGTGGCTAATGAAAAACTGTTTTTT
v_gene: TRBV7-6; j_gene: TRBJ2-6; d_gene: -; abundance: many; CDR3aa: CASSLRQGSSGANVLTF; CDR3nt: TGTGCCAGCAGCCTCCGGCAGGGATCCTCTGGGGCCAACGTCCTGACTTTC
v_gene: TRBV20-1; j_gene: TRBJ1-5; d_gene: -; abundance: few; CDR3aa: CSARTVNQPQHF; CDR3nt: TGCAGTGCTAGGACAGTAAATCAGCCCCAGCATTTT
v_gene: TRBV6-6; j_gene: TRBJ1-5; d_gene: TRBD1; abundance: -; CDR3aa: CASTTDRASNQPQHF; CDR3nt: TGTGCCAGCACTACCGACAGGGCGAGCAATCAGCCCCAGCATTTT
v_gene: TRBV4-1; j_gene: TRBJ2-7; d_gene: TRBD2; abundance: -; CDR3aa: CASSPEPGVAGDFYEQYF; CDR3nt: TGCGCCAGCAGCCCAGAGCCAGGGGTAGCGGGGGATTTTTACGAGCAGTACTTC
v_gene: TRBV29-1; j_gene: TRBJ2-1; d_gene: TRBD2; abundance: -; CDR3aa: CSVLAGGSYNEQFF; CDR3nt: TGCAGCGTTTTAGCGGGAGGATCCTACAATGAGCAGTTCTTC
v_gene: TRBV28; j_gene: TRBJ1-6; d_gene: -; abundance: -; CDR3aa: CASSLRGLTDNSPLHF; CDR3nt: TGTGCCAGCAGTTTACGGGGACTTACCGATAATTCACCCCTCCACTTT
v_gene: TRBV11-2; j_gene: TRBJ2-3; d_gene: -; abundance: many; CDR3aa: CASSLLGRSRATDTQYF; CDR3nt: TGTGCCAGCAGCTTACTTGGCCGGAGCAGAGCCACAGATACGCAGTATTTT
v_gene: TRBV5-1; j_gene: TRBJ2-6; d_gene: -; abundance: few; CDR3aa: CASSLERVGANVLTF; CDR3nt: TGCGCCAGCAGCTTGGAAAGGGTTGGGGCCAACGTCCTGACTTTC
v_gene: TRBV20-1; j_gene: TRBJ2-7; d_gene: TRBD1; abundance: -; CDR3aa: CSAHDRGGSYEQYF; CDR3nt: TGCAGTGCTCACGACAGGGGAGGCTCCTACGAGCAGTACTTC
v_gene: TRBV10-3; j_gene: TRBJ2-1; d_gene: -; abundance: many; CDR3aa: CAISDLDSYSYNEQFF; CDR3nt: TGTGCCATCAGTGACCTGGACAGTTACTCCTACAATGAGCAGTTCTTC
v_gene: TRBV20-1; j_gene: TRBJ1-5; d_gene: -; abundance: few; CDR3aa: CSARDDPYQPQHF; CDR3nt: TGCAGTGCTAGAGATGATCCGTATCAGCCCCAGCATTTT
v_gene: TRBV20-1; j_gene: TRBJ2-3; d_gene: TRBD2; abundance: -; CDR3aa: CSASSGRRGTDTQYF; CDR3nt: TGCAGTGCTTCAAGCGGGAGAAGGGGCACAGATACGCAGTATTTT
v_gene: TRBV14; j_gene: TRBJ2-5; d_gene: -; abundance: -; CDR3aa: CASSHLNEAQETQYF; CDR3nt: TGTGCCAGCAGCCACCTCAACGAGGCACAAGAGACCCAGTACTTC
v_gene: TRBV4-3; j_gene: TRBJ2-3; d_gene: TRBD1; abundance: -; CDR3aa: CASSPTGITDTQYF; CDR3nt: TGCGCCAGCAGCCCGACAGGGATCACAGATACGCAGTATTTT
v_gene: TRBV6-5; j_gene: TRBJ1-1; d_gene: TRBD1; abundance: once; CDR3aa: CASSLNGMRGRGTEAFF; CDR3nt: TGTGCCAGCAGCCTTAACGGAATGAGGGGGCGGGGTACTGAAGCTTTCTTT
v_gene: TRBV20-1; j_gene: TRBJ1-1; d_gene: -; abundance: -; CDR3aa: CSATTPLTEAFF; CDR3nt: TGCAGTGCGACTACACCACTCACTGAAGCTTTCTTT
v_gene: TRBV20-1; j_gene: TRBJ2-7; d_gene: TRBD2; abundance: many; CDR3aa: CSARLAGVYEQYF; CDR3nt: TGCAGTGCTAGACTAGCGGGAGTATACGAGCAGTACTTC
v_gene: TRBV20-1; j_gene: TRBJ2-1; d_gene: TRBD2; abundance: many; CDR3aa: CSAQGLLAGINEQFF; CDR3nt: TGCAGTGCCCAGGGACTCCTAGCGGGAATCAATGAGCAGTTCTTC
v_gene: TRBV7-9; j_gene: TRBJ1-5; d_gene: -; abundance: many; CDR3aa: CASSLTGNQPQHF; CDR3nt: TGTGCCAGCAGCTTAACCGGCAATCAGCCCCAGCATTTT
v_gene: TRBV4-3; j_gene: TRBJ2-5; d_gene: -; abundance: few; CDR3aa: CASSQDPSRETQYF; CDR3nt: TGCGCCAGCAGCCAAGACCCTAGTCGGGAGACCCAGTACTTC
v_gene: TRBV4-1; j_gene: TRBJ2-7; d_gene: TRBD2; abundance: -; CDR3aa: CASSHGESLGLARDYEQYF; CDR3nt: TGCGCCAGCAGCCACGGCGAGTCGCTCGGACTAGCCCGGGACTACGAGCAGTACTTC
v_gene: TRBV5-1; j_gene: TRBJ1-1; d_gene: -; abundance: few; CDR3aa: CASKVDSVNTEAFF; CDR3nt: TGCGCCAGCAAGGTAGACAGTGTGAACACTGAAGCTTTCTTT
v_gene: TRBV10-3; j_gene: TRBJ1-1; d_gene: -; abundance: many; CDR3aa: CAISDGALHEAFF; CDR3nt: TGTGCCATCAGTGATGGGGCACTGCATGAAGCTTTCTTT
v_gene: TRBV20-1; j_gene: TRBJ2-5; d_gene: TRBD2; abundance: -; CDR3aa: CSASGSASGYETQYF; CDR3nt: TGCAGTGCTAGTGGATCGGCTAGCGGGTATGAGACCCAGTACTTC
v_gene: TRBV19; j_gene: TRBJ2-1; d_gene: -; abundance: many; CDR3aa: CATSTGAYNEQFF; CDR3nt: TGTGCCACCAGTACTGGGGCTTACAATGAGCAGTTCTTC
v_gene: TRBV9; j_gene: TRBJ1-3; d_gene: -; abundance: many; CDR3aa: CASGRAQAWSGNTIYF; CDR3nt: TGTGCCAGCGGCAGGGCTCAAGCTTGGTCTGGAAACACCATATATTTT
v_gene: TRBV28; j_gene: TRBJ2-5; d_gene: -; abundance: -; CDR3aa: CASSLWRDTQETQYF; CDR3nt: TGTGCCAGCAGTTTATGGAGGGACACACAAGAGACCCAGTACTTC